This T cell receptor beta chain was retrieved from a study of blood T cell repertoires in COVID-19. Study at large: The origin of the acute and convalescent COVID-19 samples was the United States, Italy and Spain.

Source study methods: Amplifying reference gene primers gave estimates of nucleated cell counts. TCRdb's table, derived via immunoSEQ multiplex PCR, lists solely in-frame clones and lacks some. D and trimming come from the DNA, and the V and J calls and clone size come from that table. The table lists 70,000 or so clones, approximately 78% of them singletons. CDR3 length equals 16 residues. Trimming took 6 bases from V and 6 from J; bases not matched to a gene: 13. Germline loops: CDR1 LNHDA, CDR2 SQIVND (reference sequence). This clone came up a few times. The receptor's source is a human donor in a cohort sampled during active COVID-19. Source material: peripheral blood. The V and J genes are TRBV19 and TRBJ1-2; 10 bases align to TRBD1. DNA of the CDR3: TGTGCCAGTAGGACAATAAAGGACAGGGGGACGGATGGCTACACCTTC. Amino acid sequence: CASRTIKDRGTDGYTF.